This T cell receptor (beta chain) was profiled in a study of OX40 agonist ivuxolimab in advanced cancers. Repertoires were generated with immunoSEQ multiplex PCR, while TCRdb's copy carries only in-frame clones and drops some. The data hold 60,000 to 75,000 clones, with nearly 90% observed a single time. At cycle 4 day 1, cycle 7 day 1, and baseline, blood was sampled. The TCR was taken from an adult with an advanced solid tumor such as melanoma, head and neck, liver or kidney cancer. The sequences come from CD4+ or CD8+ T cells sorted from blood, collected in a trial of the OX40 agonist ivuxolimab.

In DNA, the CDR3 is TGTGCCAGCAGCTTTCCGCGGACCCGCCTCAATGAGCAGTTCTTC. Its translation is CASSFPRTRLNEQFF. The chain uses TRBV11-2 and TRBJ2-1, with no clear D. Germline V gene data show CDR1 as SGHAT and CDR2 as FQNNGV. Trimming cost V 3 bases and J 6 bases, with 15 bases left between them. The CDR3 length is 15 residues.